The sequence of this TCR beta chain was determined in a study of T cells in Graves' hyperthyroidism and ophthalmopathy. Template material for amplifying TCR beta CDR3 regions consisted of RNA transcripts. RT-PCR in the first round (using the HTBI primer set) targeted the TCR CDR3. Via MiXCR, TCRdb re-called the multiplex PCR reads, giving one row per CDR3 protein. The table includes around 610,000 distinct CDR3 sequences, roughly 15% detected once. This clonotype was detected only a few times. Researchers barred patients who had uncontrolled infection, other autoimmune disease, pregnancy or lactation. Out of 8.5 to 10 ml of fresh peripheral blood came the PBMCs. The sequenced material came from blood. The TCR originated in a woman aged 40 to 50 with Graves' ophthalmopathy.

The CDR3 sequence is CASSLWPSGSSSDTQYF. The DNA for the CDR3 is TGTGCCAGCAGTTTATGGCCTAGCGGGAGTTCTTCAGATACGCAGTATTTT. The genes are TRBV28 and TRBJ2-3; 10 bases are a match to TRBD2. CDR3 length: 17 residues. Germline-derived CDR1 and CDR2 are MDHEN and SYDVKM. Losses at the gene ends were 0 bases for V and 4 bases for J; bases not matched to a gene: 7.